Below, 26 T cell receptor beta chains from the same sample are listed, as sequenced in a study of T-cell reconstitution after alpha-beta-depleted transplantation in children. As it was prepared, the TCRbeta library received unique molecular identifiers. Via MiXCR, TCRdb re-called the PCR reads, giving one row per CDR3 protein. The sample consists of fewer than 700,000 distinct CDR3 sequences, 13% of them appearing once. The input for sequencing was PBMCs, mostly from graft donor cells, taken 360 days after TCRalphabeta/CD19-depleted stem cell transplant. The receptors stem from a male patient aged 5 to 17 who had a stem cell transplant for acute myeloid leukemia, so the T cells may come from the graft donor.

Only a few counts were recorded for this clonotype. This chain connects TRBV20-1 to TRBJ2-1, with a tentative D call TRBD2 (5 bases). Per the germline V gene, CDR1 is DFQATT and CDR2 is SNEGSKA (reference sequence). V gave up 0 bases and J gave up 7 bases, with 13 bases separating them. The CDR3 spans 14 residues. In DNA form, the CDR3 reads TGCAGTGCTAGAGACTTGCGGGCCGGGAATGAGCAGTTCTTC. It encodes CSARDLRAGNEQFF.

As for this clonotype: A read error may be the cause here, since a much bigger clone is one base away. The chain is built from TRBV29-1 and TRBJ2-3, with D hard to call. Trimming stripped 4 bases from V and 5 bases from J, with 19 bases between. The CDR3 runs 15 residues. Germline V gene sequence: CDR1 SQVTM, CDR2 ANQGSEA. CDR3 region: CSVAVRQGLVDTQYF. CDR3 sequence (DNA): TGCAGCGTTGCAGTACGACAAGGTCTGGTAGATACGCAGTATTTT.

This clonotype occurred many times. The chain is built from TRBV11-1 and TRBJ2-7, with D possibly being TRBD1 (5 bases). This CDR3 region has 14 residues. Germline CDR1 reads SGHAT; CDR2 reads FQDESV (reference sequence). The V end was cut by 1 base, the J end by 0 bases, with 7 bases between. This CDR3 reads CASSLDRFSYEQYF. The CDR3 coding sequence is TGTGCCAGCAGCTTAGACAGGTTCTCCTACGAGCAGTACTTC.

This clonotype has just a few counts. The chain couples TRBV4-3 to TRBJ1-2; a weak D match, TRBD1 (5 bases). This CDR3 contains 14 residues. The V gene's germline CDR1 is LGHNA and CDR2 YSLEER. Trimming left V 4 bases short and J 0 bases short, with 9 bases between. The CDR3 reads CASSRGPANYGYTF. CDR3 nucleotide sequence: TGCGCCAGCAGCCGGGGCCCCGCTAACTATGGCTACACCTTC.

This clonotype was recorded a few times. This sequence joins TRBV6-2 or TRBV6-3 and TRBJ2-1; TRBD1 agrees at 9 bases. This CDR3 has 20 residues. The V gene end was trimmed by 2 bases and the J gene end by 7 bases; junction bases not matched to a gene: 21. CDR1 is MNHEY, CDR2 SVGEGT, per germline. The CDR3 nucleotides read TGTGCCAGCAGTTACGAAGCCAGGGACAGGGAGAAGGTTAAGTGGAATGAGCAGTTCTTC. It specifies CASSYEARDREKVKWNEQFF.

The chain recombines TRBV20-1 with TRBJ2-3; 12 bases are shared with TRBD2. With 6 bases clipped from V and 5 bases from J, the junction kept 3 bases outside the gene matches. Per the germline V gene, CDR1 is DFQATT and CDR2 is SNEGSKA (reference sequence). CDR3 size: 13 residues. CDR3 sequence (DNA): TGCAGTGCCATACTAGCGGGGGGAGATACGCAGTATTTT. Residues: CSAILAGGDTQYF.

The chain uses TRBV12-3 or TRBV12-4 and TRBJ1-2, with 8 bases fitting TRBD1. This CDR3 has 15 residues. V lost 7 bases to trimming and J lost 3 bases; unmatched junction nucleotides: 10. The DNA for the CDR3 is TGTGCCAGCACCCCGACAGGGGTAGCCTACTATGGCTACACCTTC. Its translation: CASTPTGVAYYGYTF.

Many counts were recorded for this clonotype. The CDR3 loop reads CSVEGLAIADTQYF. CDR3 sequence (DNA): TGCAGCGTTGAAGGACTAGCGATCGCAGATACGCAGTATTTT. This chain joins TRBV29-1 and TRBJ2-3, with 8 bases aligning to TRBD2. The V segment lost 1 base and the J segment 4 bases; nucleotides outside the gene matches: 4. CDR1 SQVTM and CDR2 ANQGSEA come from the germline V gene. CDR3 length: 14 amino acids.

This clonotype was counted a few times. The rearrangement joins TRBV28 to TRBJ2-7; no reliable D call. In germline, CDR1 is MDHEN, CDR2 SYDVKM. This CDR3 comprises 13 residues. With 5 bases removed from V and 3 bases from J, the gap between germline ends came to 11 bases. This chain's CDR3 is CASSARLNYEQYF. CDR3 coding DNA: TGTGCCAGCAGTGCCCGACTGAACTACGAGCAGTACTTC. Using reference TRBV28 and TRBJ2-7 for the parts outside the CDR3, the full variable domain is DVKVTQSSRYLVKRTGEKVFLECVQDMDHENMFWYRQDPGLGLRLIYFSYDVKMKEKGDIPEGYSVSREKKERFSLILESASTNQTSMYLCASSARLNYEQYFGPGTRLTVT.

This clonotype was detected ten times or more. The rearrangement uses TRBV27 and TRBJ2-7; D gene unclear. Between the trimmed V and J ends, which lost 0 bases and 8 bases, there was a span of 11 bases. CDR1 and CDR2 (germline): MNHEY, SMNVEV (reference sequence). The CDR3 runs 13 residues. The CDR3 sequence: CASSLSLGYKQYF. The CDR3 DNA reads as TGTGCCAGCAGTTTATCGTTAGGGTATAAGCAGTACTTC.

As for this clonotype: The DNA is left out, because the CDR3 cannot be placed on it with certainty; the CDR3 is given as TCRdb lists it. CDR3 amino acids: CASSFFGAGTGNYGYTF. The V call is TRBV7-9, the J call TRBJ1-2; the D call TRBD1 from the table was never checked on the DNA. The germline V gene encodes CDR1 SEHNR and CDR2 FQNEAQ (reference sequence). The CDR3 is made up of 17 amino acids, end residues included.

The rearrangement uses TRBV4-3 and TRBJ2-7; TRBD2 agrees at 9 bases. With V trimmed by 0 bases and J by 2 bases, 8 bases remained unmatched. Germline V lookup: CDR1 LGHNA, CDR2 YSLEER. The CDR3 covers 17 residues. The CDR3 DNA reads as TGCGCCAGCAGCCAAGATTCGGCGGGAGGGAACCCCTACGAGCAGTACTTC. This codes for CASSQDSAGGNPYEQYF.

The chain employs TRBV7-9 and TRBJ2-5; tentatively, D is TRBD1 (5 bases). Per the germline V gene, CDR1 is SEHNR and CDR2 is FQNEAQ (reference sequence). With 0 bases removed from V and 3 bases from J, the gap between germline ends came to 8 bases. The CDR3 is 14 amino acids. This CDR3 reads CASSLAQGKETQYF. The CDR3 DNA reads TGTGCCAGCAGCTTAGCGCAGGGAAAAGAGACCCAGTACTTC.

This clonotype has ten or more counts. This chain joins TRBV7-9 and TRBJ2-7, with D perhaps TRBD1 or TRBD2 (5 bases each). The CDR3 length is 15 residues. Germline assignment: CDR1 SEHNR and CDR2 FQNEAQ (reference sequence). Trimming shortened V by 4 bases and J by 3 bases, and 16 bases separated the two germline ends. CDR3 sequence reads: CASSSLLGESYEQYF. In DNA form, the CDR3 reads TGTGCCAGCAGCTCACTTTTGGGGGAGAGCTACGAGCAGTACTTC.

This clonotype was detected only a few times. V is TRBV10-3 and J is TRBJ1-1; D is uncertain. The V gene lost 3 bases and the J gene lost 5 bases, with 7 bases spanning the gap. CDR3 size: 12 residues. The V gene's germline CDR1 is ENHRY and CDR2 SYGVKD. Here the CDR3 DNA reads TGTGCCATCAGTGACCCCCAGACTGAAGCTTTCTTT. Translating it yields CAISDPQTEAFF.

V gene TRBV29-1 combines with J gene TRBJ2-5; the match to TRBD2 covers 11 bases. Per the germline V gene, CDR1 is SQVTM and CDR2 is ANQGSEA. The CDR3 covers 14 residues. Trimming removed 6 bases from V and 5 bases from J; junction bases left unmatched: 8. The CDR3 region has the DNA TGCAGCGTCGTAGCGGGAGGGCCGGCGGAGACCCAGTACTTC. It yields the protein CSVVAGGPAETQYF.

This clonotype came up a few times. V usage is TRBV24-1 and J usage is TRBJ2-1, with D possibly being TRBD2 (6 bases). Trimming stripped 2 bases from V and 1 base from J, with 14 bases between. The CDR3 is 17 residues long. In germline, CDR1 is KGHDR, CDR2 SFDVKD. CDR3 sequence reads: CATSDSTSPKSYNEQFF. The CDR3 nucleotides read TGTGCCACCAGTGATTCTACTAGCCCCAAATCCTACAATGAGCAGTTCTTC.

The rearrangement joins TRBV4-3 to TRBJ2-5, with D perhaps TRBD1 (5 bases). Germline loops: CDR1 LGHNA, CDR2 YSLEER. This CDR3 contains 17 residues. Trimming stripped 4 bases from V and 1 base from J, with 19 bases between. The CDR3 DNA follows: TGCGCCAGCAGCCTTTCGGACAACCCCTTGGGCCAAGAGACCCAGTACTTC. Translated, it gives CASSLSDNPLGQETQYF.

This chain uses TRBV28 with TRBJ2-2; D not certain. The CDR3 totals 12 residues. V lost 6 bases and J lost 4, with 6 bases in between. Germline V gives CDR1 MDHEN, CDR2 SYDVKM. CDR3 sequence (DNA): TGTGCCAGCAGGGCTTTCACCGGGGAGCTGTTTTTT. It encodes CASRAFTGELFF.

The V gene is TRBV10-3, the J gene TRBJ1-2; 7 bases are a match to TRBD1. The CDR3 is made up of 15 amino acids. Germline V gene data show CDR1 as ENHRY and CDR2 as SYGVKD. V dropped 3 bases and J dropped 4; count of bases not matched to a gene: 8. Written as DNA, the CDR3 is TGTGCCATCAGTGATGACAGGGCCCCCTTCTATGGCTACACCTTC. It encodes CAISDDRAPFYGYTF.

The chain carries TRBV20-1 and TRBJ2-7; D not resolved. The CDR3 consists of 12 residues. CDR1 DFQATT and CDR2 SNEGSKA come from the germline V gene (reference sequence). V dropped 3 bases and J dropped 2 bases, with 8 bases sitting between them. The CDR3 reads CSARAQAYEQYF. For the CDR3, the DNA is TGCAGTGCTAGGGCTCAGGCCTACGAGCAGTACTTC.

For this clonotype: Just one base apart from a much larger clone, this may be a read error. The CDR3 spells CASTYSYEQYF. The CDR3 DNA sequence: TGTGCCAGCACCTACTCCTACGAGCAGTACTTC. The chain uses TRBV28 and TRBJ2-7, with no clear D. There are 11 residues in the CDR3. Germline values: CDR1 MDHEN, CDR2 SYDVKM. Trimming took off 7 bases at V and 0 bases at J, with 4 bases between the two ends.

This clonotype appeared a few times. J is TRBJ2-7 and V is TRBV20-1, with a possible D match to TRBD2 (5 bases). Germline V gene lookup returns CDR1 DFQATT and CDR2 SNEGSKA (reference sequence). Trimming pared 5 bases from V and 5 bases from J, leaving 13 bases between. The CDR3 totals 12 residues. This chain's CDR3 is CSAPADFHEQYF. CDR3 DNA: TGCAGTGCTCCAGCGGATTTTCACGAGCAGTACTTC.

This sequence joins TRBV4-1 and TRBJ2-1; D remains unclear. The length of the CDR3 is 16 residues. Deletions cut 5 bases from V and 5 bases from J, with 19 bases between. Germline V gene data show CDR1 as MGHRA and CDR2 as YSYEKL. CDR3 DNA sequence: TGCGCCAGCAGCTCGGTAGGTCGGCTGGGTCACAATGAGCAGTTCTTC. Its protein is CASSSVGRLGHNEQFF.

The rearrangement joins TRBV3-1 to TRBJ2-3; 8 bases map to TRBD2. Germline CDR1 is LGHDT and CDR2 is YNNKEL (reference sequence). The CDR3 covers 14 residues. The trim removed 5 bases at V and 4 bases at J, leaving 5 bases unmatched. In nucleotides, the CDR3 is TGTGCCAGCAGCTGGAGCGGGAGCGCAGATACGCAGTATTTT. It translates to CASSWSGSADTQYF.

This chain links TRBV19 with TRBJ2-1, with D hard to call. The germline gives CDR1 LNHDA, CDR2 SQIVND (reference sequence). Trimming removed 3 bases from V and 0 bases from J, with 9 bases in between. This CDR3 has 15 amino acids. The CDR3 protein is CASSIYPGSYNEQFF. CDR3 sequence (DNA): TGTGCCAGTAGTATTTATCCGGGCTCCTACAATGAGCAGTTCTTC.